Below, 22 T cell receptor beta chains from the same sample are listed, as sequenced in a study of OX40 agonist ivuxolimab in advanced cancers. The protocol was immunoSEQ multiplex PCR, while the TCRdb copy is restricted to in-frame clones and leaves out a portion. The data contain 75,000 to 80,000 clones, around 86% of them singletons. Sequences were derived from CD4+ or CD8+ T cells sorted from blood, sampled in a trial of the OX40 agonist ivuxolimab. These receptors came from an adult with an advanced solid tumor such as melanoma, head and neck, liver or kidney cancer.

This chain joins TRBV29-1 and TRBJ1-6; D gene ambiguous. V lost 8 bases to trimming and J lost 9 bases, with 14 bases between them. In germline, CDR1 is SQVTM, CDR2 ANQGSEA. The CDR3 has 12 residues. The CDR3 here is CSPEGSGSPLHF. DNA for the CDR3: TGCAGCCCCGAAGGCTCTGGTTCACCCCTCCACTTT.

This chain links TRBV4-3 with TRBJ1-1; TRBD1 might be the D (5 bases). CDR1 is LGHNA, CDR2 YSLEER, per germline. The CDR3 extends over 16 amino acids. The V gene lost 3 bases and the J gene lost 5 bases, with 19 bases spanning the gap. CDR3 amino acids: CASSQTARTPTTEAFF. CDR3 nucleotide sequence: TGCGCCAGCAGCCAGACAGCAAGGACGCCAACGACTGAAGCTTTCTTT.

V and J are TRBV10-1 and TRBJ2-1; 9 nucleotides agree with TRBD2. The CDR3 sequence is 15 residues long. CDR1 and CDR2 (germline): WNHNN, SYGVQD (reference sequence). Trimming removed 0 bases from V and 4 bases from J; junction bases left unmatched: 1. The CDR3 reads CASSESTSGYNEQFF. CDR3 in DNA: TGCGCCAGCAGTGAGTCCACTAGCGGGTACAATGAGCAGTTCTTC.

The chain is built from TRBV9 and TRBJ2-5, with TRBD2 matching over 7 bases. Germline V gene data show CDR1 as SGDLS and CDR2 as YYNGEE. This CDR3 contains 16 residues. V dropped 4 bases and J dropped 5; count of bases not matched to a gene: 14. CDR3 sequence: CASSPRGGDVAETQYF. The DNA for the CDR3 is TGTGCCAGCAGCCCCCGGGGAGGGGATGTAGCCGAGACCCAGTACTTC.

This clone has just a few counts. The rearrangement links TRBV7-2 to TRBJ1-1; TRBD1 matches at 8 bases. The CDR3 is 14 amino acids. Germline lookup yields CDR1 SGHTA and CDR2 FQGNSA. V lost 5 bases, J lost 9 bases, and 11 bases stayed unmatched. CDR3 loop: CASSPTGVANKAFF. The CDR3 DNA reads as TGTGCCAGCAGCCCGACAGGGGTCGCTAACAAAGCTTTCTTT.

This clone has only a few counts. The J gene is TRBJ2-7, the V gene TRBV10-1, with 8 nucleotides matching TRBD1. V lost 2 bases and J lost 4; bases outside the gene matches: 4. CDR1 is WNHNN, CDR2 SYGVQD, per germline (reference sequence). The CDR3 covers 14 residues. The CDR3 loop reads CASSEGQGPYEQYF. CDR3 nucleotide sequence: TGCGCCAGCAGTGAGGGACAGGGTCCTTACGAGCAGTACTTC.

This chain uses TRBV18 with TRBJ2-2; no clear D. Germline-derived CDR1 and CDR2 are KGHSH and LQKENI. The V and J ends lost 3 bases and 0 bases respectively, with 11 bases between them. CDR3 size: 16 residues. CDR3 loop: CASSPLVGPNTGELFF. The CDR3 DNA follows: TGTGCCAGCTCACCCCTGGTAGGGCCGAACACCGGGGAGCTGTTTTTT.

This clone was observed once. The chain uses TRBV30 and TRBJ1-6, with 7 positions matching TRBD1. V was pared by 3 bases and J by 5 bases, with 4 bases of the junction left unmatched. Germline CDR1 is GTSNPN and CDR2 is SVGIG (reference sequence). CDR3 size: 14 residues. This CDR3 reads CAWSPGGDNSPLHF. For the CDR3, the DNA is TGTGCCTGGAGCCCAGGGGGGGATAATTCACCCCTCCACTTT.

The chain recombines TRBV19 with TRBJ1-2, with a tentative D call TRBD1 (6 bases). The germline V gene has CDR1 LNHDA and CDR2 SQIVND (reference sequence). Trimming pared 6 bases from V and 3 bases from J, leaving 14 bases between. The CDR3 length is 14 residues. The CDR3 sequence: CASSRQVSDYGYTF. DNA for the CDR3: TGTGCCAGTAGCAGACAGGTTTCGGACTATGGCTACACCTTC.

This clone was detected a few times. The chain has TRBV7-8 and TRBJ1-5; D may be TRBD1 (6 bases). Trimming shortened V by 4 bases and J by 0 bases, and 16 bases separated the two germline ends. Per the germline V gene, CDR1 is SGHVS and CDR2 is FQNEAQ. CDR3 size: 17 residues. CDR3 bases: TGTGCCAGCAGCTCTCAATCCGGGACACTTAGCAATCAGCCCCAGCATTTT. Translated, it gives CASSSQSGTLSNQPQHF.

The gene calls are TRBV6-1 and TRBJ1-4; D is perhaps TRBD1 (5 bases). Germline CDR1 is MNHNS and CDR2 is SASEGT. The CDR3 runs 14 residues. Trimming left V 5 bases short and J 7 bases short, with 14 bases between. CDR3 nucleotides: TGTGCCAGCAGTTCAGGGTTTTCTAGTGAAAAACTGTTTTTT. Amino acid sequence: CASSSGFSSEKLFF.

This clone has just a few counts. This chain connects TRBV6-1 to TRBJ1-1; weak D call: TRBD1 (5 bases). CDR1 MNHNS and CDR2 SASEGT come from the germline V gene. Trimming stripped 6 bases from V and 1 base from J, with 12 bases between. The CDR3 has 14 amino acids. The CDR3 coding sequence is TGTGCCAGCAGGACCCGCGGGGGGAACACTGAAGCTTTCTTT. This sequence encodes CASRTRGGNTEAFF.

CDR3 amino acids: CASSPRLAGGDTQYF. As DNA, the CDR3 is TGTGCCAGTAGCCCTCGACTAGCGGGAGGAGATACGCAGTATTTT. The rearrangement uses TRBV19 and TRBJ2-3; 13 bases line up with TRBD2. V lost 6 bases and J lost 5; bases outside the gene matches: 5. Germline CDR1 is LNHDA and CDR2 is SQIVND (reference sequence). The CDR3 consists of 15 residues.

This sequence joins TRBV14 and TRBJ2-5, with D possibly being TRBD1 or TRBD2 (5 bases each). The CDR3 spans 15 residues. Germline CDR1 and CDR2: SGHDN and FVKESK. Trimming took 0 bases from V and 5 from J, leaving 13 bases between them. CDR3 loop: CASSQESGGRETQYF. CDR3 DNA sequence: TGTGCCAGCAGCCAAGAATCTGGGGGTCGGGAGACCCAGTACTTC.

The chain couples TRBV7-3 to TRBJ2-7; D perhaps matches TRBD1 (5 bases). The V gene's germline CDR1 is SGHTA and CDR2 FQGTGA. The V gene lost 3 bases and the J gene lost 3 bases, with 9 bases spanning the gap. The CDR3 has 13 residues. The CDR3 DNA is TGTGCCAGCAGCTTGGCAGGGAACTACGAGCAGTACTTC. Amino acids: CASSLAGNYEQYF.

V is TRBV5-1 and J is TRBJ1-6, with TRBD1 matching 9 bases. CDR3 length equals 13 residues. J gave up 9 bases and V 5 bases, and 3 bases lay outside the gene matches. Germline CDR1 SGHRS, CDR2 YFSETQ. The CDR3 spells CASRQQGASPLHF. CDR3 nucleotides: TGCGCCAGCAGACAACAGGGGGCTTCACCCCTCCACTTT.

V usage is TRBV6-6 and J usage is TRBJ1-1, with D hard to call. The germline V gene has CDR1 MNHNY and CDR2 SVGAGI (reference sequence). V was trimmed by 2 bases and J by 1 base, leaving 14 bases between them. This CDR3 has 16 residues. As DNA, the CDR3 is TGTGCCAGCAGTTACGGGGAACCCTTTCGGAACACTGAAGCTTTCTTT. It yields the protein CASSYGEPFRNTEAFF.

This chain's CDR3 is CASSEVGQGAIDTQYF. In DNA, the CDR3 is TGTGCCAGCAGTGAAGTTGGACAGGGCGCAATAGATACGCAGTATTTT. V is TRBV2 and J is TRBJ2-3; 8 bases are shared with TRBD1. V shed 1 base, J shed 5 bases, and the junction held 8 bases outside the gene matches. The germline V gene encodes CDR1 SNHLY and CDR2 FYNNEI. This CDR3 comprises 16 residues.

CDR3 amino acids: CASSLRWQTGELFF. Written as DNA, the CDR3 is TGTGCCAGCAGCTTAAGGTGGCAGACCGGGGAGCTGTTTTTT. This rearrangement joins TRBV11-2 to TRBJ2-2, with unresolved D. Trimming removed 2 bases from V and 5 bases from J, with 9 bases in between. Germline V gene data show CDR1 as SGHAT and CDR2 as FQNNGV. The CDR3 has 14 amino acids.

The chain joins TRBV11-2 to TRBJ2-1; 16 bases agree with TRBD2. CDR1 is SGHAT and CDR2 is FQNNGV in the germline V gene. V was pared by 5 bases and J by 4 bases, with 8 bases of the junction left unmatched. The CDR3 has 18 residues. The CDR3 sequence: CASSPGLAGGLGYNEQFF. In nucleotides, the CDR3 is TGTGCCAGCAGCCCGGGACTAGCGGGAGGGCTCGGATACAATGAGCAGTTCTTC.

The genes are TRBV19 and TRBJ2-2, with no clear D. The CDR3 is made up of 16 amino acids. Germline CDR1 and CDR2: LNHDA and SQIVND (reference sequence). V lost 5 bases, J lost 3 bases, and 16 bases lay in between. This CDR3 is CASSPSTPEYTGELFF. CDR3 DNA sequence: TGTGCCAGTAGTCCTTCCACCCCGGAGTACACCGGGGAGCTGTTTTTT. Variable domain in full (rest from reference TRBV19 and TRBJ2-2): DGGITQSPKYLFRKEGQNVTLSCEQNLNHDAMYWYRQDPGQGLRLIYYSQIVNDFQKGDIAEGYSVSREKKESFPLTVTSAQKNPTAFYLCASSPSTPEYTGELFFGEGSRLTVL.

In DNA form, the CDR3 reads TGTGCCAGCAGTTCACACCGAACAGGTTTAGACACTGAAGCTTTCTTT. Its protein product is CASSSHRTGLDTEAFF. The rearrangement joins TRBV27 to TRBJ1-1, with D possibly being TRBD1 (5 bases). CDR1 is MNHEY, CDR2 SMNVEV, per germline (reference sequence). Trimming took 4 bases from V and 3 from J, leaving 18 bases between them. The CDR3 runs to 16 residues.